The T cell receptor beta chain described here comes from a study of T cells in localized non-small cell lung cancer. Findings and caveats of the study: A median roughly 50 of the top 100 tumor clones appeared in adjacent lung. Clonality peaked in uninvolved adjacent lung rather than tumor.

The V and J ends lost 4 bases and 0 bases respectively, with 15 bases between them. This CDR3 region has 16 residues. Germline assignment: CDR1 KGHSH and CDR2 LQKENI. In regard to this clone: Its target is unknown.

Here immunoSEQ multiplex PCR was the method, and the copy in TCRdb shows in-frame clones only, minus some. This repertoire shows about 64,000 clones, roughly 79% found once; its top ten account for around 4.8%. The sequence came from a man aged 35 to 70 with stage II lung adenocarcinoma. The sample consisted of PBMCs, taken before any cancer treatment. The gene calls are TRBV18 and TRBJ1-1; the D is unclear. The CDR3 nucleotides read TGTGCCAGCTCACTCCAGGACCCTGGGGTGAACACTGAAGCTTTCTTT. This translates into CASSLQDPGVNTEAFF.